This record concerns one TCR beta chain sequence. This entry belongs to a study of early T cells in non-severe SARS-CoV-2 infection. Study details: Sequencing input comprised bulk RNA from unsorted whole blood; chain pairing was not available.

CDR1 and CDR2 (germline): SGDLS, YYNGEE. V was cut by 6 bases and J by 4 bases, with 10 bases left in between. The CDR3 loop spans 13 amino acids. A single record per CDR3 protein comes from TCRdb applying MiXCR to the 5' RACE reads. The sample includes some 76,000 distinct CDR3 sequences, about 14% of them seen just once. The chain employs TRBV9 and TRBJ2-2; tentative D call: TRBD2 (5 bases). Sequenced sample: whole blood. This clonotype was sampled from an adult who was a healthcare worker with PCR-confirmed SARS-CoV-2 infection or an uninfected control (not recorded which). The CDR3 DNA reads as TGTGCCAGCACCGGGGTGGCCACCGGGGAGCTGTTTTTT. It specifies CASTGVATGELFF.